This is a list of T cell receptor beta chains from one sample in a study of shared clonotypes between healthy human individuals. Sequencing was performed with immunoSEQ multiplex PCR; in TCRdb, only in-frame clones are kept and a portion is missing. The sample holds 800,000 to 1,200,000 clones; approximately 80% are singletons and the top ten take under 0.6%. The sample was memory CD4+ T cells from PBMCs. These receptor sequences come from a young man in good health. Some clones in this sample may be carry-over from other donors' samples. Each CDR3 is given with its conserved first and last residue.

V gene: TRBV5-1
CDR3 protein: CASSLLVASSYNEQFF

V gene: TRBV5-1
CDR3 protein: CASSSTGEKGTIYF

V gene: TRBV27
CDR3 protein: CASSLFGWGQLTNEKLFF

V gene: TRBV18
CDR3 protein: CASSGQRTDTQYF

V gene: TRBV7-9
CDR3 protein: CASSPTTYEQYF

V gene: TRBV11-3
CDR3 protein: CASSPRGGQPYEQYF

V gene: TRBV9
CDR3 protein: CASSPTAMNTEAFF

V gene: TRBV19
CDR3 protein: CASSIQVAAGANVLTF

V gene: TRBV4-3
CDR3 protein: CASSQQGQGEVNEQFF

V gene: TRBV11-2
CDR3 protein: CASSPRARPDTQYF

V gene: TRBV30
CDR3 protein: CAWTVRVSPKYGYTF

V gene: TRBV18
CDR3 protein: CASSLSGNSNQPQHF

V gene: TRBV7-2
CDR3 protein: CASSPQAGEAFF

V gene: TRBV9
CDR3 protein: CASSATGFTYEQYF

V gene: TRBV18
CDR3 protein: CASSPIGVDTQYF

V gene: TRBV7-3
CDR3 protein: CASSSARATYNEQFF

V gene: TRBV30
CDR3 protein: CAWRRLNTEAFF

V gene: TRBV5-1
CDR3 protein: CASSQGLAGAQLIDEQFF

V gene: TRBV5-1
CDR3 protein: CASSQNYEQYF

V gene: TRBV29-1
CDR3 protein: CSVERQANEKLFF

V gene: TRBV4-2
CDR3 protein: CASSQDGGDRTYEQYF

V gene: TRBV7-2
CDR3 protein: CASSLRTSSGELFF

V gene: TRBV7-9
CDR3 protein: CASSLAGTGYPNYGYTF

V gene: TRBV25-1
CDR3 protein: CASRDRNSGNTIYF

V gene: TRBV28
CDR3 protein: CASSAHRDTETQYF

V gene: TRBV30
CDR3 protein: CAWSSGPRPMNTEAFF

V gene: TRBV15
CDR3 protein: CATSSTSGNTGELFF

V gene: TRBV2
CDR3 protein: CASKVGASNTGELFF

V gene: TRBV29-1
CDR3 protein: CSVTQFNTEAFF

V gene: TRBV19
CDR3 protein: CASSITQGIDYTF

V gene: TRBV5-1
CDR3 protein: CASANTEPREQYF

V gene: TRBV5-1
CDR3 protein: CASSGQGSQETQYF

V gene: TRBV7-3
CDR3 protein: CASSPDGLYEQYF

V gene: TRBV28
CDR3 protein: CASSLAGRDQPQHF

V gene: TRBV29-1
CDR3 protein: CSVGGTNQETQYF

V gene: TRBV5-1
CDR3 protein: CASSSGSGGTEAFF

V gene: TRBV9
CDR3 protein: CASSLGGPGTDTQYF

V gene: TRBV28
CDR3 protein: CASIPRAGAYYEQYF

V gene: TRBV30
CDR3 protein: CAWSVSGKPGNTIYF

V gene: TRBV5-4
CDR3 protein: CASSSRTGWDNTF

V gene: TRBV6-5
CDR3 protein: CASSYSRGGLYNEQFF

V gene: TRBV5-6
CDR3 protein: CASSLGFRGERGQETQYF

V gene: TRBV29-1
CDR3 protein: CSARKQGSTDTQYF

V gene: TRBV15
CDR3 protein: CATSRDHRNEQFF

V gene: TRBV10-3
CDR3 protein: CAISMGPQNEQFF

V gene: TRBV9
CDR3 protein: CASSVVGSGGTDTQYF

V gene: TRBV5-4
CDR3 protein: CASSPGSGIQETQYF

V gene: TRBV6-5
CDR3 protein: CASSSLSGSNYNEQFF

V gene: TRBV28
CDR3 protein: CASARVMNTEAFF

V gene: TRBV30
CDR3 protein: CAWNAAMGDGYTF

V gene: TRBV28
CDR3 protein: CASSLAVVGSREKLFF

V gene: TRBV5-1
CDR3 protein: CASSFGYNEQFF